This T cell receptor (beta chain) was sequenced in a study of OX40 agonist ivuxolimab in advanced cancers. Study-wide context: Patients received the agonistic anti-OX40 (CD134) antibody ivuxolimab. Hepatocellular carcinoma, melanoma, renal cell or head and neck cancer was diagnosed in the dose-escalation patients. Treatment received earlier with anti-PD-1, anti-PD-L1 or anti-CTLA-4 agents was allowed, and 40% had some. Study findings and constraints: There were, on average, more expanded clones in CD8+ T cells than in CD4+.

V lost 5 bases to trimming and J lost 2 bases; unmatched junction nucleotides: 7. The V gene's germline CDR1 is SGHVS and CDR2 FNYEAQ. The CDR3 contains 15 residues. Concerning this clone: Its matching antigen is unknown.

TCRdb keeps only in-frame clones here, not all; method: immunoSEQ multiplex PCR. The table includes 51,000 or so clones, 70% to 90% detected once. The V and J genes are TRBV7-6 and TRBJ1-2, with 8 bases that match TRBD1. Source: CD4+ or CD8+ T cells sorted from blood, taken in a trial of the OX40 agonist ivuxolimab. The clonotype was recovered from an adult with an advanced solid tumor such as melanoma, head and neck, liver or kidney cancer. The CDR3 sequence is CASSPGTGLNYGYTF. The CDR3 DNA follows: TGTGCCAGCAGCCCAGGGACAGGCCTAAACTATGGCTACACCTTC.